A few counts support the clone carrying this T cell receptor beta chain. The sample belongs to a study of human T cells and chemical hapten exposure. The sample's time point: patch test 2, 6 weeks after DPC sensitization. Regarding treatment: therapeutic diphenylcyclopropenone sensitization with weekly scalp DPC. Germline CDR1 and CDR2: MDHEN and SYDVKM. CDR3 length: 12 residues. Trimming cost V 8 bases and J 1 base, with 9 bases left between them. In the authors' methods: Samples ranged from about 23,224 to 690,600 TCRs, with a median of roughly 96,000. In TCRdb, the RACE reads were re-called with MiXCR into one record per CDR3 protein. The V and J calls here are based on TCRdb, not the publication. Here the sample spans about 73,000 distinct CDR3 sequences, 8.5% being singletons.

This chain joins TRBV28 and TRBJ2-7; D unresolved. The starting material was whole blood, obtained in connection with sensitization to the hapten diphenylcyclopropenone (DPC). This receptor was identified in a woman aged 50 to 65 with alopecia areata. Some clones in this sample may be carry-over from other donors' samples. The chain's CDR3 is CASVGQSYEQYF. The CDR3 region has the DNA TGTGCCAGCGTCGGGCAATCCTACGAGCAGTACTTC.